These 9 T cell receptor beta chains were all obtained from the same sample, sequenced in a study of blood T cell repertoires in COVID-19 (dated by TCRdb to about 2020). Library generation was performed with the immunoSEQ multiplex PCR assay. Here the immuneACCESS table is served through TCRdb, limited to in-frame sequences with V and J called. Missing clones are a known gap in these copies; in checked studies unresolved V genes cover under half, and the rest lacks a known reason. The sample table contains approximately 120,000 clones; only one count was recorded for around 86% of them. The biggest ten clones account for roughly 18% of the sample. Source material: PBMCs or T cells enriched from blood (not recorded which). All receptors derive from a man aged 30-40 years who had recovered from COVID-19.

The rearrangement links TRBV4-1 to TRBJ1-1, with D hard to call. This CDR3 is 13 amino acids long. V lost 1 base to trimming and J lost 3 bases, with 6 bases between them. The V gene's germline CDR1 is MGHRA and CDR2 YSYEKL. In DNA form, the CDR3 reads TGCGCCAGCAGCCAAGTTACGGACACTGAAGCTTTCTTT. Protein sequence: CASSQVTDTEAFF.

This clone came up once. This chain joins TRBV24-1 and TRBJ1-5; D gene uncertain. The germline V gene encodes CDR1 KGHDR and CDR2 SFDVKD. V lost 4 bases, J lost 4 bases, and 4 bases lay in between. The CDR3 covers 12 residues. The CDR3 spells CATSDGNQPQHF. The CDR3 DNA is TGTGCCACCAGTGACGGGAATCAGCCCCAGCATTTT.

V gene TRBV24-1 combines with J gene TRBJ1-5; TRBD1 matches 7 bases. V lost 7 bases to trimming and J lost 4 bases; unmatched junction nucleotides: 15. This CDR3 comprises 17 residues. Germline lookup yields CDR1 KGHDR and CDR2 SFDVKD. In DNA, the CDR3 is TGTGCCACCAGCAGCCACAAACAGGGGAGGCCAAATCAGCCCCAGCATTTT. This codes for CATSSHKQGRPNQPQHF.

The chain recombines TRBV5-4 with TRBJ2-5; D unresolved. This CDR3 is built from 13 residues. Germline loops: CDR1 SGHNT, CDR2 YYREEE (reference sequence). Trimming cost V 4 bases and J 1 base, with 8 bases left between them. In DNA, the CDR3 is TGTGCCAGCAGCCTAGTCGGCCAAGAGACCCAGTACTTC. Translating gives CASSLVGQETQYF.

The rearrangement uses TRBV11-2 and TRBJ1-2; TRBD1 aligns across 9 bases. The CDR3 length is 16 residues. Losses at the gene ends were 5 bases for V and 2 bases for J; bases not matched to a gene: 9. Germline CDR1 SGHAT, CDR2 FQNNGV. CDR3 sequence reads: CASSLTRQGGNYGYTF. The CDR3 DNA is TGTGCCAGCAGCCTCACCCGACAGGGGGGAAACTATGGCTACACCTTC.

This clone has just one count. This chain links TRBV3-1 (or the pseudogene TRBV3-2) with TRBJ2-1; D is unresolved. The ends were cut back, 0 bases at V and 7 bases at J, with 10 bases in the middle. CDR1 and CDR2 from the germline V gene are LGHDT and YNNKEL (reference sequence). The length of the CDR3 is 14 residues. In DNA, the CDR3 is TGTGCCAGCAGCCAAGATTATCGCGCTAATGAGCAGTTCTTC. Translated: CASSQDYRANEQFF.

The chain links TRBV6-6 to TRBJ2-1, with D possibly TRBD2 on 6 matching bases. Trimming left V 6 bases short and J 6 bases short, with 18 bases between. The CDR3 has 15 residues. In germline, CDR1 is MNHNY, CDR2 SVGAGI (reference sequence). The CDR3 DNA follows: TGTGCCAGCAGCCTTGGAGGGAGTTCTAGCAATGAGCAGTTCTTC. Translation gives CASSLGGSSSNEQFF.

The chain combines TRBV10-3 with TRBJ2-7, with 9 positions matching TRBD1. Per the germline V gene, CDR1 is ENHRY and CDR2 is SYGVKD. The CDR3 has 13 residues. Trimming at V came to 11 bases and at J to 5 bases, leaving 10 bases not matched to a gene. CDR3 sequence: CASSPGQGDEQYV. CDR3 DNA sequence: TGTGCCTCCAGTCCGGGACAGGGCGACGAGCAGTACGTC.

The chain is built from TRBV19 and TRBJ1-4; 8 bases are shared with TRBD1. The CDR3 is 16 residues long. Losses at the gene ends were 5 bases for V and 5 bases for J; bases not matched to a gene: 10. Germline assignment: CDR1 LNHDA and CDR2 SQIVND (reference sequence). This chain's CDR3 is CASSSGRTGTNEKLFF. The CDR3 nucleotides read TGTGCCAGTAGTTCGGGGAGGACAGGGACGAATGAAAAACTGTTTTTT.